The 31 T cell receptor beta chains listed next were all sequenced from one sample in a study of blood T cell repertoires in COVID-19 (dated by TCRdb to between 2020 and 2021). Library preparation was by the immunoSEQ multiplex PCR assay. What TCRdb holds here is the immuneACCESS table cut down to in-frame rearrangements. Part of the clones is not present; checked against another copy, under half of the missing clones reflect an unresolved V gene, and the others are unexplained. The sample profile shows 180,000 or so clones; around 82% of them were found once. 3.6% of the sample rests with the top ten. The sequenced material came from PBMCs or T cells enriched from blood (not recorded which). All receptors come from a woman aged 45-59 years in a cohort exposed to, infected with or recovered from COVID-19 (not recorded which).

The chain employs TRBV5-1 and TRBJ2-7; TRBD2 agrees at 7 bases. V lost 4 bases, J lost 4 bases, and 11 bases stayed unmatched. The length of the CDR3 is 15 residues. In germline, CDR1 is SGHRS, CDR2 YFSETQ. CDR3 bases: TGCGCCAGCAGCCAGCCAGGTGGGGGGGTTTACGAGCAGTACTTC. Translating gives CASSQPGGGVYEQYF. Using reference TRBV5-1 and TRBJ2-7 for the parts outside the CDR3, the full variable domain is KAGVTQTPRYLIKTRGQQVTLSCSPISGHRSVSWYQQTPGQGLQFLFEYFSETQRNKGNFPGRFSGRQFSNSRSEMNVSTLELGDSALYLCASSQPGGGVYEQYFGPGTRLTVT.

The CDR3 DNA is TGTGCCAGCAGCTTTACCAGTCTTGAATACACCGGGGAGCTGTTTTTT. This gives the protein CASSFTSLEYTGELFF. This chain joins TRBV13 and TRBJ2-2; D remains unclear. Looked up from germline, CDR1 is PRHDT and CDR2 is FYEKMQ (reference sequence). The CDR3 is made up of 16 amino acids. V lost 3 bases to trimming and J lost 3 bases, with 14 bases between them.

This chain connects TRBV24-1 to TRBJ2-7; 7 nucleotides match TRBD1. The CDR3 totals 18 residues. Germline V gene sequence: CDR1 KGHDR, CDR2 SFDVKD. V lost 3 bases to trimming and J lost 6 bases; unmatched junction nucleotides: 19. The chain's CDR3 is CATSDGTGTRGLSGEQYF. The CDR3 DNA follows: TGTGCCACCAGTGATGGCACTGGGACAAGGGGGCTCTCGGGCGAGCAGTACTTC.

This clone turned up a few times. The chain recombines TRBV5-1 with TRBJ2-7; D perhaps matches TRBD1 (5 bases). The CDR3 is 15 residues long. The germline V gene encodes CDR1 SGHRS and CDR2 YFSETQ. V shed 1 base and J shed 4 bases, with 15 bases lying between them. The CDR3 loop is CASSLWSGLAYEQYF. In DNA, the CDR3 is TGCGCCAGCAGCTTGTGGTCAGGGTTGGCGTACGAGCAGTACTTC.

The V and J genes are TRBV19 and TRBJ1-5; maybe TRBD1 (6 bases). Deletions cut 5 bases from V and 3 bases from J, with 17 bases between. Germline values: CDR1 LNHDA, CDR2 SQIVND (reference sequence). This CDR3 has 16 residues. The chain's CDR3 is CASSPQAAGDNQPQHF. The CDR3 nucleotides are TGTGCCAGTAGTCCCCAGGCGGCAGGGGACAATCAGCCCCAGCATTTT.

This chain links TRBV27 with TRBJ2-6; 8 nucleotides align to TRBD1. There are 16 residues in the CDR3. Trimming at V came to 2 bases and at J to 3 bases, leaving 3 bases not matched to a gene. Per germline, CDR1 MNHEY and CDR2 SMNVEV (reference sequence). The CDR3 sequence: CASSLQGALGANVLTF. The CDR3 DNA sequence: TGTGCCAGCAGTTTACAGGGGGCGCTTGGGGCCAACGTCCTGACTTTC.

The rearrangement joins TRBV11-2 to TRBJ1-6, with 8 bases lining up with TRBD1. Germline V gene data show CDR1 as SGHAT and CDR2 as FQNNGV. Unmatched junction bases numbered 14, after V lost 7 bases and J lost 0 bases. This CDR3 comprises 19 residues. CDR3 loop: CASTLVRDRWSSYNSPLHF. CDR3 nucleotides: TGTGCCAGCACCCTAGTCCGGGACAGGTGGAGCTCCTATAATTCACCCCTCCACTTT.

V gene TRBV6-5 combines with J gene TRBJ1-1; perhaps TRBD1 as D (5 bases). Germline CDR1 reads MNHEY; CDR2 reads SVGAGI. Trimming took 0 bases from V and 2 from J, leaving 10 bases between them. This CDR3 is 15 amino acids long. The CDR3 coding sequence is TGTGCCAGCAGTTACTCTAGGGACTTAAACACTGAAGCTTTCTTT. Protein product: CASSYSRDLNTEAFF.

The chain couples TRBV7-2 to TRBJ2-2; maybe TRBD1 (5 bases). This CDR3 is built from 14 residues. Germline lookup yields CDR1 SGHTA and CDR2 FQGNSA. The V and J ends lost 5 bases and 1 base respectively, with 8 bases between them. The CDR3 nucleotides are TGTGCCAGCAGCCAGACAGTGAACACCGGGGAGCTGTTTTTT. Its protein is CASSQTVNTGELFF.

The V call is TRBV2, the J call TRBJ1-5; TRBD1 matches 9 bases. Germline lookup yields CDR1 SNHLY and CDR2 FYNNEI. V lost 3 bases and J lost 5; bases outside the gene matches: 8. This CDR3 is built from 16 residues. The CDR3 is CASSDTGTGSYQPQHF. Written as DNA, the CDR3 is TGTGCCAGCAGTGATACCGGGACAGGGAGTTATCAGCCCCAGCATTTT. Looking up the rest from reference TRBV2 and TRBJ1-5 gives the full variable domain: EPEVTQTPSHQVTQMGQEVILRCVPISNHLYFYWYRQILGQKVEFLVSFYNNEISEKSEIFDDQFSVERPDGSNFTLKIRSTKLEDSAMYFCASSDTGTGSYQPQHFGDGTRLSIL.

The rearrangement uses TRBV30 and TRBJ1-2; D call uncertain. The CDR3 has 14 residues. The V end was cut by 0 bases, the J end by 3 bases, with 11 bases between. Germline CDR1 is GTSNPN and CDR2 is SVGIG (reference sequence). CDR3 DNA: TGTGCCTGGAGTGTACGCTACGGGGACTATGGCTACACCTTC. The encoded protein is CAWSVRYGDYGYTF.

This sequence joins TRBV5-1 and TRBJ2-3; 7 bases line up with TRBD1. The CDR3 totals 15 residues. V lost 2 bases and J lost 1; bases outside the gene matches: 4. CDR1 is SGHRS and CDR2 is YFSETQ in the germline V gene. CDR3 in amino acids: CASSLNRGRTDTQYF. Here the CDR3 DNA reads TGCGCCAGCAGCTTAAACAGGGGCCGCACAGATACGCAGTATTTT. The full variable domain, rest sourced from reference TRBV5-1 and TRBJ2-3, is KAGVTQTPRYLIKTRGQQVTLSCSPISGHRSVSWYQQTPGQGLQFLFEYFSETQRNKGNFPGRFSGRQFSNSRSEMNVSTLELGDSALYLCASSLNRGRTDTQYFGPGTRLTVL.

The rearrangement joins TRBV27 to TRBJ2-1; D not resolved. This CDR3 is 15 amino acids long. The ends were cut back, 5 bases at V and 0 bases at J, with 11 bases in the middle. Germline V lookup: CDR1 MNHEY, CDR2 SMNVEV (reference sequence). As DNA, the CDR3 is TGTGCCAGCAGTCCTCCGGTTAGCTCCTACAATGAGCAGTTCTTC. Protein sequence: CASSPPVSSYNEQFF.

The rearrangement links TRBV5-6 to TRBJ2-7; 8 bases align to TRBD1. With 4 bases clipped from V and 4 bases from J, the junction kept 10 bases outside the gene matches. This CDR3 has 15 residues. Germline V CDR1 and CDR2: SGHDT, YYEEEE. The CDR3 spells CASSAGTGPFYEQYF. The CDR3 DNA sequence: TGTGCCAGCAGCGCAGGGACAGGCCCCTTTTACGAGCAGTACTTC.

This clone was seen only once. V usage is TRBV4-1 and J usage is TRBJ2-1, with TRBD2 matching 9 bases. CDR1 is MGHRA, CDR2 YSYEKL, per germline. CDR3 length equals 16 residues. Trimming took 1 base from V and 3 from J; bases not matched to a gene: 4. In DNA form, the CDR3 reads TGCGCCAGCAGCCAAGGGTTAGCGGGAGTCTACAATGAGCAGTTCTTC. This translates into CASSQGLAGVYNEQFF.

Of note for this clone: Germline and junction disagree at one end, which may indicate a read error. V usage is TRBV5-5 and J usage is TRBJ2-1; D is ambiguous. Germline V gene sequence: CDR1 SGHKS, CDR2 YYEKEE (reference sequence). This CDR3 has 15 amino acids. Here the CDR3 reads CASSLAGLNEYRVIF. The CDR3 region has the DNA TGTGCCAGCAGCTTGGCCGGCTTAAATGAATACCGGGTCATCTTC.

A remark on this clone: At one boundary the junction diverges from the germline segment, which might be a read error. The chain couples TRBV24-1 to TRBJ2-2, with unresolved D. This CDR3 has 15 residues. In germline, CDR1 is KGHDR, CDR2 SFDVKD. The CDR3 DNA reads TGTGCCACCGGTGAGACATCTTTAAACACCGGGGAGCTGTTTTTT. Translation gives CATGETSLNTGELFF.

CDR3 protein: CASSQGRGGFTEAFF. The CDR3 bases are TGCGCCAGCAGCCAAGGTAGAGGGGGTTTCACTGAAGCTTTCTTT. The chain has TRBV4-1 and TRBJ1-1; D perhaps matches TRBD1 (6 bases). Trimming removed 1 base from V and 4 bases from J, with 13 bases in between. The CDR3 extends over 15 amino acids. The V gene's germline CDR1 is MGHRA and CDR2 YSYEKL.

This chain joins TRBV12-5 and TRBJ1-2, with D possibly being TRBD1 (5 bases). The CDR3 runs 13 residues. Germline V lookup: CDR1 LGHNT, CDR2 FRNRAP. The ends were cut back, 2 bases at V and 3 bases at J, with 7 bases in the middle. The CDR3 loop reads CASGLQGYYGYTF. The DNA of the CDR3 is TGTGCTAGTGGTTTGCAGGGTTACTATGGCTACACCTTC.

The rearrangement joins TRBV15 to TRBJ1-6, with a weak D call TRBD1 (6 bases). V lost 1 base, J lost 0 bases, and 7 bases lay in between. This CDR3 spans 16 amino acids. Germline V gene sequence: CDR1 LNHNV, CDR2 YYDKDF (reference sequence). The CDR3 DNA follows: TGTGCCACCAGCAGAGTGGGGGCCTCCTATAATTCACCCCTCCACTTT. Its protein is CATSRVGASYNSPLHF.

The genes are TRBV7-8 and TRBJ1-5, with a weak D call TRBD1 (5 bases). V lost 4 bases to trimming and J lost 7 bases, with 17 bases between them. Germline V CDR1 and CDR2: SGHVS, FQNEAQ. CDR3 length: 15 amino acids. The CDR3 bases are TGTGCCAGCAGCTCCAACAGTGGCCCAGGGCAGCCCCAGCATTTT. As protein: CASSSNSGPGQPQHF. The full variable domain, completed using reference TRBV7-8 and TRBJ1-5, is GAGVSQSPRYKVAKRGQDVALRCDPISGHVSLFWYQQALGQGPEFLTYFQNEAQLDKSGLPSDRFFAERPEGSVSTLKIQRTQQEDSAVYLCASSSNSGPGQPQHFGDGTRLSIL.

The V call is TRBV2, the J call TRBJ1-5; TRBD1 is a possible D gene (5 bases). V lost 5 bases to trimming and J lost 5 bases, with 13 bases between them. The CDR3 contains 14 residues. Germline CDR1 and CDR2: SNHLY and FYNNEI. CDR3 loop: CASSRRGGDQPQHF. CDR3 sequence (DNA): TGTGCCAGCAGTCGTAGGGGAGGCGATCAGCCCCAGCATTTT.

The chain combines TRBV6-5 with TRBJ2-7; no clear D. Germline CDR1 is MNHEY and CDR2 is SVGAGI. This CDR3 is 10 amino acids long. The V end lost 5 bases, the J end lost 3 bases, and 2 bases lay between the germline ends. For the CDR3, the DNA is TGTGCCAGCAGTCTCTACGAGCAGTACTTC. Amino acids: CASSLYEQYF.

For the CDR3, the DNA is TGTGCCAGCAGTCAAGAGACAGGGGGCAATCAGCCCCAGCATTTT. It is translated as CASSQETGGNQPQHF. The V call is TRBV7-9, the J call TRBJ1-5; 8 positions match TRBD1. CDR1 is SEHNR and CDR2 is FQNEAQ in the germline V gene (reference sequence). Losses at the gene ends were 6 bases for V and 2 bases for J; bases not matched to a gene: 6. The CDR3 totals 15 residues.

The gene calls are TRBV2 and TRBJ2-2, with TRBD1 matching 8 bases. The CDR3 runs 14 residues. V trimming: 9 bases; J trimming: 0 bases; junction bases outside the gene matches: 3. From germline, CDR1 is SNHLY and CDR2 FYNNEI. The CDR3 protein is CASLQGANTGELFF. CDR3 sequence (DNA): TGTGCCAGTCTACAGGGGGCGAACACCGGGGAGCTGTTTTTT.

The gene calls are TRBV10-3 and TRBJ2-1; 12 bases are a match to TRBD2. Germline V gives CDR1 ENHRY, CDR2 SYGVKD. The CDR3 spans 14 residues. The V and J ends lost 10 bases and 8 bases, in that order; junction bases with no gene match: 9. CDR3 sequence: CATNSGTSGYEQFF. The CDR3 DNA reads as TGTGCCACCAATTCCGGGACTAGCGGGTATGAGCAGTTCTTC.

This clone was seen a few times. The chain couples TRBV28 to TRBJ1-2; D is ambiguous. Germline V gene lookup returns CDR1 MDHEN and CDR2 SYDVKM. The CDR3 spans 11 residues. Trimming took 3 bases from V and 4 from J, leaving 3 bases between them. In DNA form, the CDR3 reads TGTGCCAGCAGTTTTATCTATGGCTACACCTTC. Translating gives CASSFIYGYTF.

This chain uses TRBV9 with TRBJ1-3, with a tentative D call TRBD1 (5 bases). The V end was cut by 0 bases, the J end by 0 bases, with 22 bases between. The CDR3 sequence is 20 residues long. Looked up from germline, CDR1 is SGDLS and CDR2 is YYNGEE. In nucleotides, the CDR3 is TGTGCCAGCAGCGTAGTTCCGACAGAGAGGATCCCGAGCTCTGGAAACACCATATATTTT. It specifies CASSVVPTERIPSSGNTIYF.

The rearrangement joins TRBV11-2 to TRBJ2-1; TRBD2 matches 7 bases. With V trimmed by 5 bases and J by 6 bases, 13 bases remained unmatched. There are 16 residues in the CDR3. The germline V gene encodes CDR1 SGHAT and CDR2 FQNNGV. CDR3 nucleotides: TGTGCCAGCAGCGGCCTGCAATGGGGGGGGATCAATGAGCAGTTCTTC. Translating it yields CASSGLQWGGINEQFF.

V and J are TRBV29-1 and TRBJ1-1; D remains ambiguous. Between the trimmed V and J ends, which lost 4 bases and 0 bases, there was a span of 9 bases. The CDR3 totals 13 residues. Per the germline V gene, CDR1 is SQVTM and CDR2 is ANQGSEA. The CDR3, as DNA: TGCAGCGTTGCCGGGAACCTGAACACTGAAGCTTTCTTT. It is translated as CSVAGNLNTEAFF.

This sequence joins TRBV5-8 and TRBJ2-3; 15 positions match TRBD2. V gave up 4 bases and J gave up 5 bases; unmatched junction bases: 5. In germline, CDR1 is SGHTS, CDR2 YDEGEE. The CDR3 extends over 16 amino acids. The CDR3 protein is CASSQRTSGGVDTQYF. CDR3 DNA sequence: TGTGCCAGCAGCCAAAGGACTAGCGGGGGGGTAGATACGCAGTATTTT.